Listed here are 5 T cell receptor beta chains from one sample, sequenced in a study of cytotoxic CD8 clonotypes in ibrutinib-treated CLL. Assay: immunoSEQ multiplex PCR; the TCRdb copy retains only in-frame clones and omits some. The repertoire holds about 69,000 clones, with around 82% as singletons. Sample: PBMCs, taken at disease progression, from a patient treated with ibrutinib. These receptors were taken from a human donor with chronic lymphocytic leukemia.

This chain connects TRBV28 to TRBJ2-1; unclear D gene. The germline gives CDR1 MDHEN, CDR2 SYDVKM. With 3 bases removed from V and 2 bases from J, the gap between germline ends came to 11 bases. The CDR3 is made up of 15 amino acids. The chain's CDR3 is CASSFMGITYNEQFF. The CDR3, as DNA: TGTGCCAGCAGTTTTATGGGAATTACCTACAATGAGCAGTTCTTC.

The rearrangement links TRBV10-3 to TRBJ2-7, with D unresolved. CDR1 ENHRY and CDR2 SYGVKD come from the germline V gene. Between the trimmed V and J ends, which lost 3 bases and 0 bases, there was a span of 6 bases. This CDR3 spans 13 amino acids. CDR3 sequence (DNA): TGTGCCATCAGTGACGGACCCTCCTACGAGCAGTACTTC. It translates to CAISDGPSYEQYF.

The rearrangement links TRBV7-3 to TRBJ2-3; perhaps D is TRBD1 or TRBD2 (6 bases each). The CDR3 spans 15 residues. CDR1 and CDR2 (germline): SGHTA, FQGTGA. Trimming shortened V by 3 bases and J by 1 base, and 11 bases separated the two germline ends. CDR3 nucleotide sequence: TGTGCCAGCAGCTTCGGGGGCGCCGGCACAGATACGCAGTATTTT. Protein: CASSFGGAGTDTQYF.

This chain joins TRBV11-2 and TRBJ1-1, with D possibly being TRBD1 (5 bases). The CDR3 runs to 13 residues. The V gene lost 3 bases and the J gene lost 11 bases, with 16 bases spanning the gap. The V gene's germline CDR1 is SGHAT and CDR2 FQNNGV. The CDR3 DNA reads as TGTGCCAGCAGCTTTGGGGGAGTGGGTCTGGCTTTCTTT. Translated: CASSFGGVGLAFF.

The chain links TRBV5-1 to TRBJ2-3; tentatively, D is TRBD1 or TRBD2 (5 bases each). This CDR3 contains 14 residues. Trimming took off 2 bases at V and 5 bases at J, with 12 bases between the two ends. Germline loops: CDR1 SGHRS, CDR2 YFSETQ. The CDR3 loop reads CASSFGTAGDTQYF. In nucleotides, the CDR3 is TGCGCCAGCAGCTTCGGGACCGCGGGAGATACGCAGTATTTT. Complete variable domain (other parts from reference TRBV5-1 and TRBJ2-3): KAGVTQTPRYLIKTRGQQVTLSCSPISGHRSVSWYQQTPGQGLQFLFEYFSETQRNKGNFPGRFSGRQFSNSRSEMNVSTLELGDSALYLCASSFGTAGDTQYFGPGTRLTVL.